The entry that follows covers one TCR beta chain sequence. This entry is derived from a study of blood T cell repertoires in COVID-19. Trimming shortened V by 0 bases and J by 7 bases, and 10 bases separated the two germline ends. Germline-derived CDR1 and CDR2 are GTSNPN and SVGIG (reference sequence). This CDR3 spans 12 amino acids. The data were produced by immunoSEQ multiplex PCR, yet TCRdb's version contains in-frame clones alone and is incomplete. This repertoire shows 250,000 or so clones, 75% to 90% found once; its top ten account for more than 1.3%. This TCR was recovered from a woman between 40 and 50 years old who had recovered from COVID-19. The chain joins TRBV30 to TRBJ2-7; the D gene is possibly TRBD1 (6 bases). The sequencing sample was made of peripheral blood. The CDR3 loop is CAWSVGGWEQYF. Here the CDR3 DNA reads TGTGCCTGGAGTGTAGGGGGATGGGAGCAGTACTTC.